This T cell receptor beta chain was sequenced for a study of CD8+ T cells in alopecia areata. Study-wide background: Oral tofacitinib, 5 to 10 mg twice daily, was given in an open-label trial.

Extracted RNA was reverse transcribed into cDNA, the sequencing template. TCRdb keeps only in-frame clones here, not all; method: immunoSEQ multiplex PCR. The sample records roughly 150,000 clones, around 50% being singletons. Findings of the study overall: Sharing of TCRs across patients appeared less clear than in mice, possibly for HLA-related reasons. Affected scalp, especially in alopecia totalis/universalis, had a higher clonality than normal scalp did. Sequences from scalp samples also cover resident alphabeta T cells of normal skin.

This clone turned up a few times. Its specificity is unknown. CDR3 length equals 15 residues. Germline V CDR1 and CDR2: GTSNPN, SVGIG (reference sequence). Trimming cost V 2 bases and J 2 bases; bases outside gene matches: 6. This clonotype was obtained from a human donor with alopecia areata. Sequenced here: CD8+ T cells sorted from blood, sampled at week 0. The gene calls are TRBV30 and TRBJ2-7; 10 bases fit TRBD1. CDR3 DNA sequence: TGTGCCTGGAGTACCGGGACAGGGGTGGCCTACGAGCAGTACTTC. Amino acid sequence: CAWSTGTGVAYEQYF.